These T cell receptor beta chains were read from a single sample in a study of blood T cell repertoires in COVID-19. Assay used: immunoSEQ multiplex PCR; TCRdb lists only in-frame clones, some missing. The table lists 25,000 to 30,000 clones, roughly 70% of them singletons. Sequenced sample: peripheral blood. The receptors shown here come from a boy aged 2-9 years with active or convalescent COVID-19. Both conserved end residues are part of each CDR3. A D gene is named only where the DNA matches it firmly. The size field is filled for only some rows; it gives once, few, many or a size class.

>TRBJ1-3|TRBV3-1/TRBV3-2|-|TRBD1
CASSQRSGQGGNTIYF
TGTGCCAGCAGCCAACGGTCCGGACAGGGAGGAAACACCATATATTTT
>TRBJ2-1|TRBV11-2|-|-
CASTLLFGLALTTYNEQFF
TGTGCCAGCACCCTACTCTTCGGCTTAGCCCTAACTACCTACAATGAGCAGTTCTTC
>TRBJ2-7|TRBV11-2|-|TRBD1
CASSPGQGARVYEQYF
TGTGCCAGCAGCCCGGGGCAGGGGGCGCGAGTCTACGAGCAGTACTTC
>TRBJ1-4|TRBV7-2|-|-
CASSLTRSINEKLFF
TGTGCCAGCAGCTTAACTCGGTCGATTAATGAAAAACTGTTTTTT
>TRBJ2-3|TRBV15|once|TRBD1
CATSRAPRQGLTDTQYF
TGTGCCACCAGCAGAGCTCCTAGACAGGGGCTCACAGATACGCAGTATTTT
>TRBJ2-1|TRBV10-3|few|TRBD2
CAIGERDEQFF
TGTGCCATCGGGGAGCGGGACGAGCAGTTCTTC
>TRBJ1-2|TRBV6-5|-|TRBD1
CASGQGVGGYTF
TGTGCCAGTGGACAGGGGGTCGGTGGCTACACCTTC
>TRBJ1-3|TRBV5-4|-|-
CASSRGGSGNTIYF
TGTGCCAGCAGCCGAGGGGGCTCTGGAAACACCATATATTTT
>TRBJ1-3|TRBV7-9|-|-
CASSPGSGNTIYF
TGTGCCAGCAGCCCCGGCTCTGGAAACACCATATATTTT
>TRBJ1-6|TRBV30|-|-
CAWSSGHSPLHF
TGTGCCTGGAGCTCAGGGCATTCACCCCTCCACTTT
>TRBJ1-2|TRBV4-1|-|-
CASSQEGGRSVWGYTF
TGCGCCAGCAGCCAAGAGGGAGGCCGCTCGGTTTGGGGCTACACCTTC
>TRBJ1-1|TRBV10-3|-|TRBD1
CAISESTGGGTEAFF
TGTGCCATCAGTGAATCGACAGGGGGAGGGACTGAAGCTTTCTTT
>TRBJ1-2|TRBV24-1|-|TRBD1
CATSDRRDRDRVGYTF
TGTGCCACCAGTGACCGCCGGGACAGGGACAGAGTTGGCTACACCTTC
>TRBJ2-1|TRBV10-3|-|-
CAISDSRVAYNEQFF
TGTGCCATCAGTGACAGCAGGGTTGCCTACAATGAGCAGTTCTTC
>TRBJ2-7|TRBV5-6|-|-
CASSLELRGGQYF
TGTGCCAGCAGCCTCGAACTCAGGGGCGGGCAGTACTTC
>TRBJ2-3|TRBV27|-|TRBD2
CASSSGLAGGLDTQYF
TGTGCCAGCAGTTCCGGACTAGCGGGAGGGTTAGATACGCAGTATTTT
>TRBJ2-1|TRBV7-8|few|TRBD2
CASSLEALAGVKSEQFF
TGTGCCAGCAGCTTAGAGGCTCTAGCGGGAGTTAAGAGTGAGCAGTTCTTC
>TRBJ1-5|TRBV28|-|-
CASSFMAGQGLKHF
TGTGCCAGCAGTTTTATGGCAGGGCAGGGTCTGAAGCATTTT
>TRBJ2-2|TRBV4-3|-|-
CASSYTPGQNTGELFF
TGCGCCAGCAGCTATACACCGGGACAGAACACCGGGGAGCTGTTTTTT
>TRBJ1-1|TRBV6-5|-|TRBD1
CASMRAGGQTEAFF
TGTGCCAGCATGAGGGCAGGGGGCCAGACTGAAGCTTTCTTT
>TRBJ2-2|TRBV5-1|-|TRBD2
CASSMQAGGPGELFF
TGCGCCAGCAGTATGCAAGCGGGAGGGCCCGGGGAGCTGTTTTTT
>TRBJ2-6|TRBV5-4|-|TRBD2
CASSTVGTSGSTGANVLTF
TGTGCCAGCAGCACGGTTGGGACTAGCGGGAGTACTGGGGCCAACGTCCTGACTTTC
>TRBJ1-5|TRBV30|-|-
CAWSVMGRGQPQHF
TGTGCCTGGAGTGTAATGGGGAGGGGTCAGCCCCAGCATTTT
>TRBJ2-5|TRBV3-1/TRBV3-2|-|-
CASRTRDAQYF
TGTGCCAGCAGGACCCGGGATGCCCAGTACTTC
>TRBJ2-1|TRBV7-9|-|TRBD2
CASSSGTSGNNEQFF
TGTGCCAGCAGCTCGGGGACTAGCGGGAACAATGAGCAGTTCTTC
>TRBJ1-6|TRBV18|-|-
CASSPITGSPLHF
TGTGCCAGCTCACCAATTACGGGTTCACCCCTCCACTTT
>TRBJ2-2|TRBV4-1|-|-
CASSLARAGSNGELFF
TGCGCCAGCAGCCTCGCCCGGGCGGGTTCCAACGGGGAGCTGTTTTTT
>TRBJ2-7|TRBV4-3|once|-
CASSQDRSSYEQYF
TGCGCCAGCAGCCAAGACCGGAGCTCCTACGAGCAGTACTTC
>TRBJ1-2|TRBV10-3|once|TRBD1
CAIRMGTGDGYTF
TGTGCCATCAGGATGGGGACAGGGGATGGCTACACCTTC
>TRBJ1-6|TRBV7-9|-|TRBD1
CASSTASGTGGFNNSPLHF
TGTGCCAGCAGCACCGCCTCCGGGACAGGGGGCTTCAATAATTCACCCCTCCACTTT
>TRBJ2-3|TRBV4-1|-|TRBD1
CASSQAPRGMPDTQYF
TGCGCCAGCAGCCAAGCCCCCAGGGGGATGCCAGATACGCAGTATTTT
>TRBJ1-3|TRBV5-6|-|-
CASSFRSSGNTIYF
TGTGCCAGCAGCTTCCGGAGTTCTGGAAACACCATATATTTT
>TRBJ2-7|TRBV3-1/TRBV3-2|-|TRBD2
CASSHSGRLNEQYF
TGTGCCAGCAGCCATAGCGGGAGGCTGAACGAGCAGTACTTC
>TRBJ1-5|TRBV6-6|-|TRBD1
CASIRGQGGGSNQPQHF
TGTGCCAGCATTCGGGGACAGGGTGGTGGTAGCAATCAGCCCCAGCATTTT
>TRBJ1-5|TRBV6-5|-|TRBD1
CASSKDRNQPQHF
TGTGCCAGCAGTAAGGACAGGAATCAGCCCCAGCATTTT
>TRBJ2-7|TRBV14|-|-
CASSHRRDISYEQYF
TGTGCCAGCAGCCACCGCCGGGACATCTCCTACGAGCAGTACTTC
>TRBJ2-2|TRBV1|few|-
CTSSQDPSYPLARWDRGAVF
TGCACCAGCAGCCAAGATCCATCTTACCCCCTAGCGAGGTGGGACCGGGGAGCTGTTTTT
>TRBJ2-7|TRBV28|-|TRBD1
CASTYPGTGASEQYF
TGTGCCAGCACTTATCCCGGGACAGGAGCCTCCGAGCAGTACTTC
>TRBJ1-2|TRBV5-1|-|TRBD1
CASSLEDRPYYGYTF
TGCGCCAGCAGCTTGGAGGACAGGCCTTACTATGGCTACACCTTC
>TRBJ1-4|TRBV2|-|-
CASRKGEGEKLFF
TGTGCCAGCAGGAAGGGGGAGGGCGAAAAACTGTTTTTT
>TRBJ2-3|TRBV18|-|TRBD2
CASSQREGQTDTQYF
TGTGCCAGCTCCCAGCGGGAGGGCCAAACTGATACGCAGTATTTT